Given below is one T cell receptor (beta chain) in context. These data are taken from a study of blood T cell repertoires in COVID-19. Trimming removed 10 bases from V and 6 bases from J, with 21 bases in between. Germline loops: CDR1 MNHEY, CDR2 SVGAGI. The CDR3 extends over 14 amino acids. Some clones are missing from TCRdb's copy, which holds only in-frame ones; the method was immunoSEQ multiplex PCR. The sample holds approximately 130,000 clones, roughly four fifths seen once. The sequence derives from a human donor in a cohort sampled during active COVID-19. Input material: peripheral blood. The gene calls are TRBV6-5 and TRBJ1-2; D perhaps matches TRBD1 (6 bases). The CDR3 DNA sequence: TGTGCCACCGGACGGCCCGGCAGGGGCGATGGCTACACCTTC. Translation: CATGRPGRGDGYTF.